This T cell receptor beta chain originates from a study of vaccination effects on CD4 cells after COVID-19. As for the study in general: Median timing of post-vaccine samples was 72 days after the second dose. Peptides at around 10 ug/ml and IL-2 at 9.5 to 10 IU/ml were added to approximately 2 million PBMC per well.

CDR1 and CDR2 from the germline V gene are SEHNR and FQNEAQ (reference sequence). The V end was cut by 2 bases, the J end by 4 bases, with 11 bases between. The CDR3 extends over 15 amino acids. Note on this clone: Its target is not known.

At the end of approximately 10 days of culture, CD4+ T cells were isolated. Each participant was given two doses of one vaccine (BNT162b2 or mRNA-1273). Previously uninfected by SARS-CoV-2, the vaccine recipients also showed negative nucleocapsid antibodies. Half-medium changes using IL-2 medium occurred on days 3 and 7. Produced via immunoSEQ multiplex PCR; TCRdb's table is partial and in-frame only. The profile shows about 73,000 clones, 73% of them singletons. The material was CD4+ T cells from PBMCs cultured without peptide, obtained after COVID-19 vaccination. V gene TRBV7-9 combines with J gene TRBJ1-4, with a weak D call TRBD1 (6 bases). The source of this sequence is a human donor who received a COVID-19 vaccine. The chain's CDR3 is CASSLTGLNNEKLFF. The CDR3 DNA is TGTGCCAGCAGCTTAACAGGGTTGAATAATGAAAAACTGTTTTTT.